This T cell receptor (beta chain) was recorded in a study of identical twins. TCRdb analysed the 5' RACE reads with MiXCR anew, one entry per CDR3 protein. This sample has 600,000 to 700,000 distinct CDR3 sequences, with about 20% found just once. Concerning this clonotype: What it recognizes is unknown.

Findings and limits, study-wide: The study based its conclusions on cross-sectional statistical analysis and did not follow the same donors.

Germline CDR1 SGHRS, CDR2 YFSETQ. The CDR3 has 13 residues. V lost 4 bases to trimming and J lost 14 bases, with 19 bases between them. In addition, the sample was reused for a study of T cells expressing NK-cell markers. From that paper: These clonotypes, the leaders elsewhere, also led the CD3+CD56-NKG2C+ fraction in a few donors. HCMV specificity of the expanded NKG2C+ T cell clones stayed unclear.

The sample comprised PBMCs. The receptor was derived from a woman between 18 and 29 years old in good health. The rearrangement links TRBV5-1 to TRBJ2-1; D is unresolved. CDR3 region: CASSVLASSVKFF. The CDR3 region has the DNA TGCGCCAGCAGCGTCCTTGCTAGTAGTGTCAAGTTCTTC. The full variable domain, its missing parts supplied by reference TRBV5-1 and TRBJ2-1, is KAGVTQTPRYLIKTRGQQVTLSCSPISGHRSVSWYQQTPGQGLQFLFEYFSETQRNKGNFPGRFSGRQFSNSRSEMNVSTLELGDSALYLCASSVLASSVKFFGPGTRLTVL.